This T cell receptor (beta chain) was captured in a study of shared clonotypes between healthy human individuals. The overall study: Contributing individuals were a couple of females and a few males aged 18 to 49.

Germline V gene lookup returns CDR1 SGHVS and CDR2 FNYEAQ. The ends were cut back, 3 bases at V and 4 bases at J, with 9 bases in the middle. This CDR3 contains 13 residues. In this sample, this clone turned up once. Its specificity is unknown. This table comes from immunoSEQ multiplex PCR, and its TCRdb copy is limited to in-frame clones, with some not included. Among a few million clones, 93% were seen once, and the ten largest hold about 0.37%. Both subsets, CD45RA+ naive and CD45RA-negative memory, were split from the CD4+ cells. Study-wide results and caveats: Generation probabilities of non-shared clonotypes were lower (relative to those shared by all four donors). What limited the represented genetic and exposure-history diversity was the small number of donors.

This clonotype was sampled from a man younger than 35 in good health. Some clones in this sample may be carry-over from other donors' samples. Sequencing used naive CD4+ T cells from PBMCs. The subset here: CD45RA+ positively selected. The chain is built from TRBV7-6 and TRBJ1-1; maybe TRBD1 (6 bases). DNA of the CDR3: TGTGCCAGCAGCTTGACAGGAGCCACTGAAGCTTTCTTT. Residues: CASSLTGATEAFF. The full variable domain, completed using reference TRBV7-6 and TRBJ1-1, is GAGVSQSPRYKVTKRGQDVALRCDPISGHVSLYWYRQALGQGPEFLTYFNYEAQQDKSGLPNDRFSAERPEGSISTLTIQRTEQRDSAMYRCASSLTGATEAFFGQGTRLTVV.